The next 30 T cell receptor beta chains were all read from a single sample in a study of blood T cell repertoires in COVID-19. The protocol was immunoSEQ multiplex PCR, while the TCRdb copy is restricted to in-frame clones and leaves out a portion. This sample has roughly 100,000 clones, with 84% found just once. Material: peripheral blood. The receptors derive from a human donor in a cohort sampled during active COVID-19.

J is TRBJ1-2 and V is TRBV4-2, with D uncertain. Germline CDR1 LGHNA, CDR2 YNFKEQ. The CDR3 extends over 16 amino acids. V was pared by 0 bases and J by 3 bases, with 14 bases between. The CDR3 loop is CASSQDYGVGYYGYTF. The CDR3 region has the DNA TGTGCCAGCAGCCAAGATTACGGGGTGGGGTACTATGGCTACACCTTC.

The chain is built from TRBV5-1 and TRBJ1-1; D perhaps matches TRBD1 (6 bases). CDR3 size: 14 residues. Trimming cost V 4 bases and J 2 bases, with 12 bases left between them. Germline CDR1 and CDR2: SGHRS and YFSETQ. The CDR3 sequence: CASSRVDSNTEAFF. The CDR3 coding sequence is TGCGCCAGCAGCCGGGTGGACAGTAACACTGAAGCTTTCTTT.

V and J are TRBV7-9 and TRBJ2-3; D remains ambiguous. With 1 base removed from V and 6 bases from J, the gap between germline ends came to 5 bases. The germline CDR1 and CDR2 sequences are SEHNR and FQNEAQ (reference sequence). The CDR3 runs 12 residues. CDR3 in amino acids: CASSLDADTQYF. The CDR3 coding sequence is TGTGCCAGCAGCTTAGACGCGGATACGCAGTATTTT.

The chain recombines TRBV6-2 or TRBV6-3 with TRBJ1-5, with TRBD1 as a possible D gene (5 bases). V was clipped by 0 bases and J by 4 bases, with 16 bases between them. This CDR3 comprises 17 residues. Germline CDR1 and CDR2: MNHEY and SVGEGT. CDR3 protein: CASSYSVAGKINQPQHF. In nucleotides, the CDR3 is TGTGCCAGCAGTTACTCAGTGGCAGGGAAGATTAATCAGCCCCAGCATTTT.

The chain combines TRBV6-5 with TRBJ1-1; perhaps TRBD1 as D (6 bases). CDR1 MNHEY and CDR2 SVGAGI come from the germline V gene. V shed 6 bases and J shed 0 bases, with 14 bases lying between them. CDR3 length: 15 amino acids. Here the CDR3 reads CASSPPGALNTEAFF. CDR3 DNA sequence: TGTGCCAGCAGCCCCCCAGGGGCCCTGAACACTGAAGCTTTCTTT.

The chain's CDR3 is CASSFGTANTEAFF. The CDR3 region has the DNA TGTGCCAGCAGTTTCGGGACAGCAAACACTGAAGCTTTCTTT. The chain links TRBV7-2 to TRBJ1-1, with 7 positions matching TRBD1. V lost 6 bases and J lost 2; bases outside the gene matches: 6. The germline V gene has CDR1 SGHTA and CDR2 FQGNSA. CDR3 length: 14 amino acids.

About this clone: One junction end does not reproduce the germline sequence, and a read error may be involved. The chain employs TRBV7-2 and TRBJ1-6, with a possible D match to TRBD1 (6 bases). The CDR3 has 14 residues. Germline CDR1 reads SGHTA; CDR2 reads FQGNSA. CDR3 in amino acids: CASSLSRGRSVSDF. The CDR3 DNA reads TGTGCCAGCAGCTTAAGCAGGGGAAGATCTGTGAGCGACTTT.

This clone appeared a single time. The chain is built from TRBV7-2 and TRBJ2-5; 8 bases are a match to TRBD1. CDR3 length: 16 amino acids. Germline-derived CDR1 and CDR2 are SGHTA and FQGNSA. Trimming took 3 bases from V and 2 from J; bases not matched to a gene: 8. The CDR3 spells CASSFRTGQGQETQYF. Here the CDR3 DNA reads TGTGCCAGCAGCTTCAGAACCGGACAGGGACAAGAGACCCAGTACTTC.

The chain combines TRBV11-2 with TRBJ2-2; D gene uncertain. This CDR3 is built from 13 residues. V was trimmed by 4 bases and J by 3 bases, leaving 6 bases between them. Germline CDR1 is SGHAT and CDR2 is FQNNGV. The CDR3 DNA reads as TGTGCCAGCAGCTGGCAGTACACCGGGGAGCTGTTTTTT. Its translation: CASSWQYTGELFF.

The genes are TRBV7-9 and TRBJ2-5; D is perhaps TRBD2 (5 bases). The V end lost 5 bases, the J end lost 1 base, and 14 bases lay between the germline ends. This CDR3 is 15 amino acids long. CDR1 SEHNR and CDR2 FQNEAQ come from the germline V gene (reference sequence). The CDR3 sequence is CASSTGASGQETQYF. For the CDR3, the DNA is TGTGCCAGCAGCACTGGAGCGAGCGGCCAAGAGACCCAGTACTTC. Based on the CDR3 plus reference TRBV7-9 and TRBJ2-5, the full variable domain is DTGVSQNPRHKITKRGQNVTFRCDPISEHNRLYWYRQTLGQGPEFLTYFQNEAQLEKSRLLSDRFSAERPKGSFSTLEIQRTEQGDSAMYLCASSTGASGQETQYFGPGTRLLVL.

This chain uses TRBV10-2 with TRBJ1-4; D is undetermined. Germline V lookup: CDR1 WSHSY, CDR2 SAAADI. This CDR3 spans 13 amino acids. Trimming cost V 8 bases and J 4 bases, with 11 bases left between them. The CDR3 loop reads CASSRGVNEKLFF. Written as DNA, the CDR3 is TGCGCCAGCTCACGGGGAGTTAATGAAAAACTGTTTTTT.

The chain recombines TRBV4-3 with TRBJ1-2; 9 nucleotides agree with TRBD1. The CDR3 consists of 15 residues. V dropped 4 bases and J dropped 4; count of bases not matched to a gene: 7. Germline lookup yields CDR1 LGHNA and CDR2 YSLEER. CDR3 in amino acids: CASSLRTGASYGYTF. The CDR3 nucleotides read TGCGCCAGCAGCCTTAGGACAGGGGCTTCCTATGGCTACACCTTC.

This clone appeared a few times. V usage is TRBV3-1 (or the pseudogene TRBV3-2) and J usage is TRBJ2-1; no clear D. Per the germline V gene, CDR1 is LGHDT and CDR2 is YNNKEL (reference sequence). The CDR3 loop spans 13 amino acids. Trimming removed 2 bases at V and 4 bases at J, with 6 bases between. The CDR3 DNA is TGTGCCAGCAGCCAAAAAGCGTACAATGAGCAGTTCTTC. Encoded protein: CASSQKAYNEQFF.

CDR3 amino acids: CTSSPHPRLAGGQLQETQYF. CDR3 bases: TGCACCAGCAGCCCCCATCCTCGACTAGCGGGGGGCCAATTACAAGAGACCCAGTACTTC. The rearrangement links TRBV1 to TRBJ2-5; the D call TRBD2 from the table was never checked on the DNA. TRBV1 is tagged as a pseudogene. The CDR3 loop spans 20 amino acids.

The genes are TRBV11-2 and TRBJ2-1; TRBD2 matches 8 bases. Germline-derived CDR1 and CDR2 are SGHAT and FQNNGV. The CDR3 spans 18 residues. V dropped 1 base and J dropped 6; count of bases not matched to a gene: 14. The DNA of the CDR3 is TGTGCCAGCAGCTTAGCTGTCGGCGGGGGGCCTAGTCGCAATGAGCAGTTCTTC. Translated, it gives CASSLAVGGGPSRNEQFF. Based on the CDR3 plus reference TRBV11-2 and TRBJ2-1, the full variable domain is EAGVAQSPRYKIIEKRQSVAFWCNPISGHATLYWYQQILGQGPKLLIQFQNNGVVDDSQLPKDRFSAERLKGVDSTLKIQPAKLEDSAVYLCASSLAVGGGPSRNEQFFGPGTRLTVL.

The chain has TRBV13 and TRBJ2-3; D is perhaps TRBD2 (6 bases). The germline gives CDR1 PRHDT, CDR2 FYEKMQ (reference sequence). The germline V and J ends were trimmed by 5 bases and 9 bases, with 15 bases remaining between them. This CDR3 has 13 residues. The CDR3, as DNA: TGTGCCAGCAGCCCAGTGGGCGGGGACACGCAGTATTTT. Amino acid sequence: CASSPVGGDTQYF.

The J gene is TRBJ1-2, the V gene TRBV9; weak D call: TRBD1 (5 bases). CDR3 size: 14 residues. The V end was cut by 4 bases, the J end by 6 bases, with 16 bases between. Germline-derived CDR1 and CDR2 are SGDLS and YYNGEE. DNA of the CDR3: TGTGCCAGCAGCTCTACAGGAAACTCCCATGGCTACACCTTC. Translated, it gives CASSSTGNSHGYTF.

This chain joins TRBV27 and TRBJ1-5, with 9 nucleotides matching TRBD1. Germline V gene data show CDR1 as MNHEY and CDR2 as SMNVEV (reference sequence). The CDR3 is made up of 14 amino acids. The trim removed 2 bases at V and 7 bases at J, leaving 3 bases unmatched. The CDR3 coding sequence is TGTGCCAGCAGTTTACGGACAGGGGTGCAGCCCCAGCATTTT. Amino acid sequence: CASSLRTGVQPQHF.

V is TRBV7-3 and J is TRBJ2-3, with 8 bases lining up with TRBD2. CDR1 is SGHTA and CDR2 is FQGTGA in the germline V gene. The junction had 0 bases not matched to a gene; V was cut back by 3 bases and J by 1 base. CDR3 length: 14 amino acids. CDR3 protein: CASSFSGGTDTQYF. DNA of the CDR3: TGTGCCAGCAGCTTTAGCGGGGGCACAGATACGCAGTATTTT.

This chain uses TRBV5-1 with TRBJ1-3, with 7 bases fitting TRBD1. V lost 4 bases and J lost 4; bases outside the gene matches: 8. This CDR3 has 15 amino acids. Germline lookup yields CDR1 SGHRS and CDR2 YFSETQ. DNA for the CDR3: TGCGCCAGCAGCAGGAACAGGGGCGCCGGAAACACCATATATTTT. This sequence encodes CASSRNRGAGNTIYF.

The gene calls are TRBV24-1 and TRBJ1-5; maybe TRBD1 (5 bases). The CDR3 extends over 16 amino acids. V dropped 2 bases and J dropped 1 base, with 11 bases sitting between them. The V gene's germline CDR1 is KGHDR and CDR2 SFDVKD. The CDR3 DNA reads TGTGCCACCAGTGATTCCAGGGCGCTCAGCAATCAGCCCCAGCATTTT. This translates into CATSDSRALSNQPQHF.

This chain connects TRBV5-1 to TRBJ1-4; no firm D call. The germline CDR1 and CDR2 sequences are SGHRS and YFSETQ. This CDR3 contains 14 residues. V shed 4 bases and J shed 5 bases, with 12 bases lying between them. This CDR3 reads CASSASGPNEKLFF. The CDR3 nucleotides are TGCGCCAGCAGCGCCTCCGGTCCCAATGAAAAACTGTTTTTT.

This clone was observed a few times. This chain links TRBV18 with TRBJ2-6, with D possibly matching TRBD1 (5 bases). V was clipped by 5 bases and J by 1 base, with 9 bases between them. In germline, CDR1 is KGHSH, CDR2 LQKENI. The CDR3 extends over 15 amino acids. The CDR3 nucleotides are TGTGCCAGCTCATTTCAGGGATCTGGGGCCAACGTCCTGACTTTC. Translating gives CASSFQGSGANVLTF.

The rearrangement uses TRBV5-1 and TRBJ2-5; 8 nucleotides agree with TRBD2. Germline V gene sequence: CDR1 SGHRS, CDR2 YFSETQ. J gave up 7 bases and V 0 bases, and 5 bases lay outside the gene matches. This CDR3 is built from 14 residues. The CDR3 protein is CASSLDTSGRTQYF. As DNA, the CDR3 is TGCGCCAGCAGCTTGGATACTAGCGGTCGGACCCAGTACTTC.

The CDR3 sequence is CASSLEGQRILNTGELFF. The CDR3, as DNA: TGTGCCAGCAGCTTAGAGGGACAGCGTATCCTGAACACCGGGGAGCTGTTTTTT. The chain has TRBV7-2 and TRBJ2-2, with TRBD1 matching 7 bases. J was trimmed by 1 base and V by 1 base; bases with no gene match: 9. This CDR3 has 18 residues. In germline, CDR1 is SGHTA, CDR2 FQGNSA.

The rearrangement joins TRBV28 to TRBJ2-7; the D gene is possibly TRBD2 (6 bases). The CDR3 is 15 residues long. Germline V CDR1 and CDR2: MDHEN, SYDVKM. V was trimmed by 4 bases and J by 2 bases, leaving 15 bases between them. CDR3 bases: TGTGCCAGCAGTTCCCCGGGACTCTTACCCTACGAGCAGTACTTC. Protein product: CASSSPGLLPYEQYF.

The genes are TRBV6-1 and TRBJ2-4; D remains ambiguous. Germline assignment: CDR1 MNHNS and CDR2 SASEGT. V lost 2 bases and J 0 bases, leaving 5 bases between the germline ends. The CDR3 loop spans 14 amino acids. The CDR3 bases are TGTGCCAGCAGTGAATCAGTAGCCAAAAACATTCAGTACTTC. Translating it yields CASSESVAKNIQYF.

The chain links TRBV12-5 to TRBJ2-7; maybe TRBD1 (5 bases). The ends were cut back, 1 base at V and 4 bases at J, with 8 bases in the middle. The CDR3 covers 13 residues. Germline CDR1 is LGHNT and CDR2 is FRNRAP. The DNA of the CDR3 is TGTGCTAGTGGTTTGGCCCAGGGATACGAGCAGTACTTC. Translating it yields CASGLAQGYEQYF.

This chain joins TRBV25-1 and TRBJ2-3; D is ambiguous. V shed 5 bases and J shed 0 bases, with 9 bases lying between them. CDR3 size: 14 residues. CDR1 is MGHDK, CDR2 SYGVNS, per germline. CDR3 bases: TGTGCCAGCAGTAAAACCGCGAGCACAGATACGCAGTATTTT. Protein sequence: CASSKTASTDTQYF.

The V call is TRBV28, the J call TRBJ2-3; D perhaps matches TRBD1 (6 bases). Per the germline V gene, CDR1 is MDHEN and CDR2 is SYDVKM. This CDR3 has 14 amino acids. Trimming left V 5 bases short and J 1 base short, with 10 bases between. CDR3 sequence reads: CASSTRTGTDTQYF. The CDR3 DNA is TGTGCCAGCAGTACCCGGACAGGCACAGATACGCAGTATTTT.